Listed below are T cell receptor beta chains from one sample, sequenced in a study of blood T cells in healthy people across ages. TCRdb reanalysed the 5' RACE reads using MiXCR and keeps one entry per CDR3 protein. There are approximately 600,000 distinct CDR3 sequences in the sample; around 54% occur only once, and around 37% lies in the top ten. Sequencing input: blood. These receptors were obtained from a man aged 60-69 years in good health. Both conserved end residues are part of each CDR3. The D gene is left open where the match is weak. Part of the rows lack a size; the others show once, few, many or a class for expanded clones.

j_call	v_call	clone_size	d_call	cdr3_nt	cdr3_aa
TRBJ2-5	TRBV4-1	few	TRBD2	TGCGCCAGCAGCCCCCTGCGGGGGAGGTACCAAGAGACCCAGTACTTC	CASSPLRGRYQETQYF
TRBJ2-4	TRBV2	NA	NA	TGTGCCAGCAGTGAAGCGAAGGGGAGAACCAAAAACATTCAGTACTTC	CASSEAKGRTKNIQYF
TRBJ2-1	TRBV5-1	NA	TRBD1	TGCGCCAGCAGGGCCGGACAGGGAACTGGGAATGAGCAGTTCTTC	CASRAGQGTGNEQFF
TRBJ1-2	TRBV7-9	NA	TRBD1	TGTGCCAGCAGCGCGGCGGGACAGTACGACTCTAACTATGGCTACACCTTC	CASSAAGQYDSNYGYTF
TRBJ2-1	TRBV6-2/TRBV6-3	NA	NA	TGTGCCGGCTCAGGCAGGGTTAATGAGCAGTTCTTC	CAGSGRVNEQFF
TRBJ2-3	TRBV10-3	NA	NA	TGTGCCATTAAACCGGCCCTAGGAGGAGATACGCAGTATTTT	CAIKPALGGDTQYF
TRBJ2-1	TRBV5-8	NA	TRBD2	TGTGCCAGCAGCTCCCGGGGGGTCGAATACAATGAGCAGTTCTTC	CASSSRGVEYNEQFF
TRBJ2-5	TRBV5-1	NA	NA	TGCGCCAGCAGCTTGGAGGCTAGCAACCCACCAACATACCAAGAGACCCAGTACTTC	CASSLEASNPPTYQETQYF
TRBJ1-2	TRBV20-1	once	TRBD1	TGCGGTGCGAAGGGACAGACGAGGGGCTACACCTTC	CGAKGQTRGYTF
TRBJ2-1	TRBV10-3	few	NA	TGTGCCATCAGCGGAAGAAACGACAAAGACAATGAGCAGTTCTTC	CAISGRNDKDNEQFF
TRBJ2-3	TRBV2	NA	NA	TGTGCCAGCAGTTGGGACGCGGTGGGCACAGATACGCAGTATTTT	CASSWDAVGTDTQYF
TRBJ2-5	TRBV14	NA	NA	TGTGCCAGCAGCCAAAGGGTTGGGGAGACCCAGTACTTC	CASSQRVGETQYF
TRBJ1-2	TRBV12-3/TRBV12-4	few	NA	TGTGCCAGCAGTTATGGGGCATTTGGTGGCTACACCTTC	CASSYGAFGGYTF
TRBJ2-7	TRBV20-1	few	TRBD1	TGCAGTGCTACGGGACAGATATACGAGCAGTACTTC	CSATGQIYEQYF
TRBJ2-1	TRBV20-1	few	NA	TGCAGTGCTAGAGCTTATGGCCGGGCATACAATGAGCAGTTCTTC	CSARAYGRAYNEQFF
TRBJ1-6	TRBV6-2/TRBV6-3	NA	NA	TGTGCCAGCAGGTCTGAAGATAATTCACCCCTCCACTTT	CASRSEDNSPLHF
TRBJ2-5	TRBV2	NA	TRBD2	TGTGCCAGCAGTGAAACCCGGACTAGAGCGGAGACCCAGTACTTC	CASSETRTRAETQYF
TRBJ1-2	TRBV29-1	NA	NA	TGCAGCGTTGGAGGCAGAGGAAACTATGGCTACACCTTC	CSVGGRGNYGYTF
TRBJ2-7	TRBV25-1	few	TRBD1	TGTGCCAGCAGTGAATATAAGGGACAGGGAATCTACGAGCAGTACTTC	CASSEYKGQGIYEQYF
TRBJ2-3	TRBV10-3	few	NA	TGTGCCATCAGTGAGTCGAACAGACCCACAGATACGCAGTATTTT	CAISESNRPTDTQYF
TRBJ1-1	TRBV10-3	NA	TRBD1	TGTGCCACTAATCCCAACAGGGGATCGAACACTGAAGCTTTCTTT	CATNPNRGSNTEAFF
TRBJ2-4	TRBV20-1	NA	NA	TGCAGTGCTCGGACACAACTAGATCTAGCCAAAAACATTCAGTACTTC	CSARTQLDLAKNIQYF
TRBJ2-3	TRBV2	NA	NA	TGTGCCAGCAAGCGCCCTACTAGCACAGATACGCAGTATTTT	CASKRPTSTDTQYF
TRBJ2-1	TRBV4-1	NA	TRBD2	TGCGCCAGCAGCCGCCTAAGGACTAGCGGGGGACCGAGCTCCTACAATGAGCAGTTCTTC	CASSRLRTSGGPSSYNEQFF